The 3 T cell receptor beta chains reported below all come from one sample, sequenced in a study of blood T cell repertoires in COVID-19. The method was immunoSEQ multiplex PCR; TCRdb's version includes in-frame clones alone and lacks a portion of them. The repertoire has fewer than 250,000 clones, about 83% of them found once; the top ten carry 8.2%. Sequencing was done on a sample of peripheral blood. Receptor source: a woman in her forties or fifties with acute or convalescent COVID-19.

This clone was detected a few times. The chain couples TRBV7-2 to TRBJ1-2; possibly TRBD1 for D (5 bases). V lost 0 bases to trimming and J lost 4 bases, with 9 bases between them. From germline, CDR1 is SGHTA and CDR2 FQGNSA. This CDR3 has 14 residues. The CDR3 DNA follows: TGTGCCAGCAGCTTAGCGTGGGGGGGCTATGGCTACACCTTC. Translation: CASSLAWGGYGYTF. The variable domain in full, with the rest retrieved from reference TRBV7-2 and TRBJ1-2, is GAGVSQSPSNKVTEKGKDVELRCDPISGHTALYWYRQSLGQGLEFLIYFQGNSAPDKSGLPSDRFSAERTGGSVSTLTIQRTQQEDSAVYLCASSLAWGGYGYTFGSGTRLTVV.

The rearrangement uses TRBV5-1 and TRBJ2-6, with D maybe TRBD1 (6 bases). The length of the CDR3 is 18 residues. The V gene's germline CDR1 is SGHRS and CDR2 YFSETQ. The V end lost 4 bases, the J end lost 0 bases, and 17 bases lay between the germline ends. In DNA, the CDR3 is TGCGCCAGCAGCCTCTTACCGACAGGACTCTCTGGGGCCAACGTCCTGACTTTC. Translation gives CASSLLPTGLSGANVLTF.

This sequence joins TRBV4-1 and TRBJ1-1; a weak D match, TRBD1 (5 bases). V lost 0 bases, J lost 13 bases, and 9 bases lay in between. There are 11 residues in the CDR3. Germline V gene data show CDR1 as MGHRA and CDR2 as YSYEKL. The CDR3 region is CASSQDRVDFF. CDR3 nucleotides: TGCGCCAGCAGCCAAGACAGGGTGGATTTCTTT.